Each of the 5 T cell receptor beta chains below was sequenced from the same sample in a study of tumor-infiltrating lymphocytes in primary liver carcinoma. A constant-region primer served to make TCR beta cDNA from about 490 ng total RNA. It was through three nested multiplex PCR rounds of slightly modified ARM-PCR that TCR beta libraries arose. A C-beta reverse primer was combined with TRBV1-TRBV30 forward primers in the first two PCR rounds, and each round had about 10 cycles. TCRdb reprocessed the multiplex PCR reads with MiXCR, giving one entry per CDR3 protein. The table records 20,000 to 25,000 distinct CDR3 sequences, about three quarters of them present only once. DNA and RNA were both co-extracted from 20-30 mg of bulk tissue that had not been sorted. The specimen sequenced was liver tumor tissue from sampling region 1. Subset noted: tumor region T1, superior pole. All receptors derive from a woman in her thirties with primary liver carcinoma and hepatitis B virus infection.

Points on this clonotype: The junction shows a germline mismatch at one end, possibly a read error. V is TRBV6-1 and J is TRBJ1-2, with D hard to call. The CDR3 has 18 residues. CDR1 is MNHNS and CDR2 is SASEGT in the germline V gene. Written as DNA, the CDR3 is TGTGCCAGTAGTGAACGGTCCCTGGTCCTTAGATCTAACTATCGCTTCACCTTC. It translates to CASSERSLVLRSNYRFTF.

This clonotype was recorded once. The germline gene is not matched at one end of the junction; a read error may be the cause. The V call is TRBV7-9, the J call TRBJ1-1; unclear D gene. CDR3 length: 14 amino acids. The germline V gene encodes CDR1 SEHNR and CDR2 FQNEAQ (reference sequence). CDR3 bases: TGCGTCAGCAGCTTAGGGCTTCCGAACGGCGGAGCTTTCTTT. Amino acid sequence: CVSSLGLPNGGAFF.

In its sample, this clonotype was seen many times. This chain joins TRBV6-2 or TRBV6-3 and TRBJ2-3; D may match TRBD1 or TRBD2 (5 bases each). The CDR3 is made up of 14 amino acids. The V gene lost 2 bases and the J gene lost 2 bases, with 8 bases spanning the gap. The germline V gene has CDR1 MNHEY and CDR2 SVGEGT. The CDR3 DNA is TGTGCCAGCAGTTACCCGGGGACCACAGATACGCAGTATTTT. Translation gives CASSYPGTTDTQYF.

For this clonotype: Sequence at one end of the junction differs from germline and may be a read error. For the CDR3, the DNA is TGTGCCTGCAGCCCAGGGAGGGTGAGAGTTAACGAAAATACGCAGTATTTT. It yields the protein CACSPGRVRVNENTQYF. The chain uses TRBV28 and TRBJ2-3; 7 bases match TRBD2. The CDR3 consists of 17 residues. The V gene's germline CDR1 is MDHEN and CDR2 SYDVKM.

On this clonotype itself: At one boundary the junction diverges from the germline segment, which might be a read error. This chain joins TRBV11-2 and TRBJ1-2; the D gene is possibly TRBD1 (6 bases). Germline V CDR1 and CDR2: SGHAT, FQNNGV. This CDR3 is built from 13 residues. As DNA, the CDR3 is TGCGCCAGCACTCGAGGGGGGAGTGGAGGCTACACCTTC. Translation: CASTRGGSGGYTF. Full variable domain (missing parts from reference TRBV11-2 and TRBJ1-2): EAGVAQSPRYKIIEKRQSVAFWCNPISGHATLYWYQQILGQGPKLLIQFQNNGVVDDSQLPKDRFSAERLKGVDSTLKIQPAKLEDSAVYLCASTRGGSGGYTFGSGTRLTVV.